A selection of T cell receptor beta chains follows, all from one sample in a study of Graves' ophthalmopathy and Graves' hyperthyroidism. TCRdb reanalysed the multiplex PCR reads using MiXCR and keeps one entry per CDR3 protein. Of about half a million distinct CDR3 sequences listed, about an eighth are singletons. Input material: blood. These receptors came from a woman in her 30s with Graves' ophthalmopathy. Both conserved end residues are part of each CDR3. A D gene is named only where the DNA matches it firmly. Part of the rows lack a size; the others show once, few, many or a class for expanded clones.

clone_size j_call v_call d_call cdr3_nt cdr3_aa
many TRBJ2-7 TRBV30 TRBD1 TGTGCCTGGAGTATGTCAGGGGGTTACGAGCAGTACTTC CAWSMSGGYEQYF
few TRBJ2-2 TRBV10-1 NA TGCGCCAGCAGTGAGTTTTCCAGAGCCGGGGAGCTGTTTTTT CASSEFSRAGELFF
many TRBJ2-7 TRBV5-1 NA TGCGCCAGCAGCTTGGAGGGCGTCCCGTTCTCCTACGAGCAGTACTTC CASSLEGVPFSYEQYF
NA TRBJ2-5 TRBV5-1 TRBD2 TGCGCCAGCAGCCCTGGGACTAGCGGAGGAGAGACCCAGTACTTC CASSPGTSGGETQYF
many TRBJ2-7 TRBV20-1 NA TGCAGTGCTAGAGATGAAGGTGGAGGCCTACTTTACGAGCAGTACTTC CSARDEGGGLLYEQYF
few TRBJ2-7 TRBV9 TRBD1 TGTGCCAGCAGCGTAGGGACAGGAAACCCCCACGAGCAGTACTTC CASSVGTGNPHEQYF
many TRBJ1-6 TRBV12-3/TRBV12-4 NA TGTGCCAGCAGTGAACAGTCGAATTCACCCCTCCACTTT CASSEQSNSPLHF
many TRBJ2-7 TRBV12-3/TRBV12-4 NA TGTGCCAGCAGTTTTGACATACCACACTACGAGCAGTACTTC CASSFDIPHYEQYF
many TRBJ1-1 TRBV27 NA TGTGCCAGACCAGCTCAGGGGAACACTGAAGCTTTCTTT CARPAQGNTEAFF
many TRBJ1-2 TRBV12-3/TRBV12-4 NA TGTGCCAGCTCCTCGAGGAGGGGCAGGAACTATGGCTACACCTTC CASSSRRGRNYGYTF
many TRBJ1-5 TRBV16 NA TGTGCCAGCAGCCAAGGGACCCAGGGGCAGCCCCAGCATTTT CASSQGTQGQPQHF
many TRBJ1-1 TRBV10-3 TRBD1 TGTGCCATCATCCGGGACAGGGGATACACTGAAGCTTTCTTT CAIIRDRGYTEAFF
many TRBJ1-3 TRBV28 NA TGTGCCAGCAGAACCCGGGCCGTCTCTGGAAACACCATATATTTT CASRTRAVSGNTIYF
NA TRBJ2-5 TRBV6-1 TRBD2 TGTGCCAGCAGTCGCTCCAGCGGGGGGGCGAGGAAAGAGACCCAGTACTTC CASSRSSGGARKETQYF
many TRBJ1-1 TRBV30 NA TGTGCCTGGAGTCTAAGGGACACTGAAGCTTTCTTT CAWSLRDTEAFF
many TRBJ1-6 TRBV27 TRBD1 TGTGCCAGCAGGCCCGGGACAGGGCTGCCTAATTCACCCCTCCACTTT CASRPGTGLPNSPLHF
NA TRBJ1-3 TRBV28 NA TGTGCCAGCAATCCGGGGATCTTCGGAAACACCATATATTTT CASNPGIFGNTIYF
few TRBJ2-7 TRBV9 NA TGTGCCAGCAGCCCCACCGGGACTGGATACTACGAGCAGTACTTC CASSPTGTGYYEQYF
many TRBJ2-7 TRBV6-5 TRBD1 TGTGCCAGCAGTTCCGTCCAAAGGACAGGATCCTACGAGCAGTACTTC CASSSVQRTGSYEQYF
many TRBJ2-7 TRBV12-5 NA TGTGCTAGTGCCCACGACGAGTGGCCCTACGAGCAGTACTTC CASAHDEWPYEQYF
few TRBJ1-1 TRBV16 NA TGTGCCAGCAGCCCCACTACAAACACTGAAGCTTTCTTT CASSPTTNTEAFF
few TRBJ1-1 TRBV30 NA TGTGCCTGGTATACTTCCAGGATAAGGAACACTGAAGCTTTCTTT CAWYTSRIRNTEAFF
many TRBJ2-6 TRBV30 NA TGTGCCTGGACCCCAGCCAACGTCCTGACTTTC CAWTPANVLTF
NA TRBJ2-2 TRBV13 NA TGTGCCAGCAGCCGGGCCGGGGGCGGCGGGGAGCTGTTTTTT CASSRAGGGGELFF
NA TRBJ2-5 TRBV7-2 TRBD2 TGTGCCAGCAGACTAGCGGGAGCGCCCTCTGAGACCCAGTACTTC CASRLAGAPSETQYF
few TRBJ2-5 TRBV3-1 NA TGTGCCAGCAGCCAGCTCAGGAAGACCCAGTACTTC CASSQLRKTQYF
many TRBJ1-5 TRBV27 NA TGTGCCAGCAGTTTATATGGGGGGACGGGGCCCCAGCATTTT CASSLYGGTGPQHF
many TRBJ1-5 TRBV30 TRBD1 TGTGCCTGGAGCGGGACAGGTCCCGTTAATCAGCCCCAGCATTTT CAWSGTGPVNQPQHF
many TRBJ2-2 TRBV11-2 NA TGTGCCAGCAGAGAAGGGTGGGGGTTCGGGGAGCTGTTTTTT CASREGWGFGELFF
many TRBJ1-3 TRBV6-5 NA TGTGCCAGCAGTTACTCACCGACTCTTGGAAACACCATATATTTT CASSYSPTLGNTIYF
many TRBJ2-5 TRBV4-2 TRBD2 TGTGCCAGCAGCCAAGCAGTGGCTAGCGGGGGGTACGTAGTGTACCAAGAGACCCAGTACTTC CASSQAVASGGYVVYQETQYF
many TRBJ1-1 TRBV7-9 NA TGTGCCAGCAGCTTTATACGGGCGAACACTGAAGCTTTCTTT CASSFIRANTEAFF
many TRBJ1-6 TRBV12-3/TRBV12-4 NA TGTGCCAGCAGGGAAGGGTTTTCACCCCTCCACTTT CASREGFSPLHF
many TRBJ2-5 TRBV6-1 TRBD1 TGTGCCAGCAGCGGGGACAGTTCAGGGGTTGAAAAGACCCAGTACTTC CASSGDSSGVEKTQYF
NA TRBJ2-5 TRBV6-5 TRBD1 TGTGCCAGCAGTTTCCGGGACAGGGTTTCGGGGACCCAGTACTTC CASSFRDRVSGTQYF
NA TRBJ1-6 TRBV7-2 NA TGTGCCAGCAGCTCCGTGGCGCACGGAAATTCACCCCTCCACTTT CASSSVAHGNSPLHF
many TRBJ2-7 TRBV24-1 TRBD2 TGTGCCACCAGTCGAGGACTAGCGGGAGTAACCCCCAACGAGCAGTACTTC CATSRGLAGVTPNEQYF
many TRBJ1-2 TRBV15 NA TGTGCCACCAGCCTGGGAAAGCTCTATGGCTACACCTTC CATSLGKLYGYTF
NA TRBJ2-2 TRBV3-1 NA TGTGCCAGCAGCCCAAACAGCGCGGCCGGGGAGCTGTTTTTT CASSPNSAAGELFF
many TRBJ1-6 TRBV27 TRBD1 TGTGCCAGCAGTCTCAGAGAACAGGGGGCCTATAATTCACCCCTCCACTTT CASSLREQGAYNSPLHF
NA TRBJ1-1 TRBV6-1 NA TGTGCCAGCAGCCTATCCCCCGGGCCCAGCCGGACTGAAGCTTGCTTT CASSLSPGPSRTEACF
many TRBJ1-2 TRBV12-3/TRBV12-4 NA TGTGCCAGCAGCCCCCTAGGCCGGATTAACTATGGCTACACCTTC CASSPLGRINYGYTF
NA TRBJ2-5 TRBV12-3/TRBV12-4 TRBD2 TGTGCCAGCCGTACTAGCGATGTAGAGACCCAGTACTTC CASRTSDVETQYF